These 8 T cell receptor beta chains came from one sample sequenced in a study of response to subunit inactivated influenza vaccine. TCRdb itself ran the RT-PCR reads through MiXCR, one entry per CDR3 protein. The data contain 550,000 to 800,000 distinct CDR3 sequences, approximately 15% of them singletons. The material sequenced was PBMCs from blood, taken around 15 days before vaccination. These receptors originate from a man aged 45-60 years who received an inactivated influenza vaccine.

This clonotype was seen a handful of times. The chain is built from TRBV11-2 and TRBJ2-1; no firm D call. This CDR3 is built from 17 residues. Germline V CDR1 and CDR2: SGHAT, FQNNGV. The V and J ends lost 3 bases and 0 bases respectively, with 15 bases between them. CDR3 bases: TGTGCCAGCAGCTTTTGGGGTCCGAGGAGCTCCTACAATGAGCAGTTCTTC. This translates into CASSFWGPRSSYNEQFF.

This clonotype appeared a few times. The chain combines TRBV11-3 with TRBJ2-1; no definite D call. Germline V gene lookup returns CDR1 SGHNT and CDR2 YENEEA. V was clipped by 0 bases and J by 8 bases, with 11 bases between them. The length of the CDR3 is 14 residues. The CDR3 sequence: CASSLEGLSDEQFF. The CDR3 DNA follows: TGTGCCAGCAGCTTAGAGGGTCTAAGCGATGAGCAGTTCTTC.

The J gene is TRBJ2-1, the V gene TRBV6-2 or TRBV6-3, with D perhaps assigned TRBD1 or TRBD2 (5 bases each). The CDR3 totals 11 residues. Trimming shortened V by 4 bases and J by 9 bases, and 7 bases separated the two germline ends. Germline loops: CDR1 MNHEY, CDR2 SVGEGT. CDR3 loop: CASSWGSEQFF. As DNA, the CDR3 is TGTGCCAGCAGTTGGGGGAGTGAGCAGTTCTTC.

This clonotype was seen at least ten times. This chain joins TRBV7-8 and TRBJ2-7; D is uncertain. V lost 4 bases to trimming and J lost 6 bases, with 13 bases between them. Germline assignment: CDR1 SGHVS and CDR2 FQNEAQ. This CDR3 spans 13 amino acids. The CDR3 DNA reads as TGTGCCAGCAGCTACACACGAGAGCTCGAGCAGTACTTC. Translation gives CASSYTRELEQYF.

This clonotype was observed at least ten times. This rearrangement joins TRBV3-1 to TRBJ2-1, with 7 positions matching TRBD2. The CDR3 length is 17 residues. Germline CDR1 and CDR2: LGHDT and YNNKEL (reference sequence). V dropped 0 bases and J dropped 2; count of bases not matched to a gene: 7. CDR3 coding DNA: TGTGCCAGCAGCCAAGATTTCGCGGGAGAGGCCTACAATGAGCAGTTCTTC. Encoded protein: CASSQDFAGEAYNEQFF.

The rearrangement uses TRBV4-2 and TRBJ1-6; no clear D gene. The V and J ends lost 0 bases and 9 bases respectively, with 12 bases between them. Per the germline V gene, CDR1 is LGHNA and CDR2 is YNFKEQ. This CDR3 contains 15 residues. CDR3 DNA sequence: TGTGCCAGCAGCCAAGAGGAATGGGGTGGTTCACCCCTCCACTTT. It encodes CASSQEEWGGSPLHF.

This clonotype was observed once. This chain connects TRBV20-1 to TRBJ2-5, with 11 bases matching TRBD1. The CDR3 covers 13 residues. J was trimmed by 8 bases and V by 6 bases; bases with no gene match: 8. Germline V gene lookup returns CDR1 DFQATT and CDR2 SNEGSKA (reference sequence). CDR3 sequence reads: CSATGQGVDTQYF. For the CDR3, the DNA is TGCAGTGCCACGGGACAGGGGGTAGATACCCAGTACTTC.

This clonotype was seen ten or more times. J is TRBJ1-2 and V is TRBV6-2 or TRBV6-3; D call uncertain. This CDR3 is 13 amino acids long. Trimming left V 0 bases short and J 2 bases short, with 4 bases between. Germline values: CDR1 MNHEY, CDR2 SVGEGT. CDR3 nucleotides: TGTGCCAGCAGTTACTCCGGGAACTATGGCTACACCTTC. Translation gives CASSYSGNYGYTF.